This TCR beta chain was retrieved from a study of siplizumab effects on memory and regulatory T cells (dated by TCRdb to the late 2010s). Study-level background: The study looked at the effect of siplizumab, an anti-CD2 antibody, on alloreactive T-cell subsets in allogeneic mixed lymphocyte reactions made from human PBMCs.

Sorted unstimulated T cells and proliferating T cells recovered from mixed lymphocyte reactions were subjected to TCRbeta CDR3 sequencing. Fresh whole blood from nine to eleven HLA-typed healthy donors served as the source for isolating PBMCs. To map where alloreactive clones came from, unstimulated CD4+ regulatory T cells were FACS-sorted. Of note for this clone: This receptor's antigen is unknown. No base quality information exists; no much larger clone differs at one position.

What the authors observed across the whole study: The cumulative frequency of alloreactive sequences traceable to unstimulated CD4+ memory T cells was significantly reduced by siplizumab. Compared with memory T cells, unstimulated naive T cells appeared more diverse, and naive cells seemed to make a substantial contribution to the alloresponse. Roughly 80-97% of proliferating CD4+ or CD8+ clones could not be assigned a naive or memory phenotype. The suppressive function of proliferating Tregs from siplizumab cultures was not functionally confirmed. Sequences below about 10^-5 frequency were poorly captured, so only a minor fraction of alloreactive clones could be mapped to unstimulated subsets. Of the alloreactive CD4+ clones that could be mapped, the Treg-derived share averaged about 63% with siplizumab compared with around 25% in control reactions.

CDR1 and CDR2 were assigned from the germline V gene (reference sequence) as SEHNR and FQNEAQ. V is cut by 2 bases and J by 9 bases, and the space between the germline ends is 11 bases. The CDR3 holds 13 amino acids from the cysteine to the phenylalanine. The CDR3 DNA has 39 bases and is translated from base 1. The library was made by the immunoSEQ multiplex PCR assay. Each sample had around 92,000 TCR templates assayed by the deep sequencing platform. Genomic DNA extracted from sorted T cells was the material used for TCRbeta CDR3 sequencing. In the original analysis: The R programming language was used for clonal analysis of the TCRbeta CDR3 data. Comparing unstimulated samples against CFSE-low samples taken after the reaction was how alloreactive CD4+ and CD8+ clones were defined. By matching sequences to the repertoires of sorted unstimulated Treg and non-Treg cells, each alloreactive CD4+ clone was assigned a regulatory or non-regulatory origin. TCRdb took this table from immuneACCESS and kept in-frame rearrangements with V and J called. Such tables lack part of the clones; where checked against another copy, unresolved V genes explain under half of the gap, and the rest is unexplained. V, J and clone size reflect that table, while D and trimming were determined from the DNA. The sample table lists over 100,000 clones, about 91% of them with a count of one. The top ten clonotypes cover 0.65% to 0.9% of the sample.

The material sequenced was Tregs sorted from blood. This TCR was sampled from a human donor in good health. The receptor chain draws on TRBV7-9 and TRBJ1-5; perhaps TRBD1 is the D gene, with 5 bases matching. The nucleotides are TGTGCCAGCAGCTTACGGGGGGACTCGCCCCAGCATTTT. This sequence encodes CASSLRGDSPQHF.